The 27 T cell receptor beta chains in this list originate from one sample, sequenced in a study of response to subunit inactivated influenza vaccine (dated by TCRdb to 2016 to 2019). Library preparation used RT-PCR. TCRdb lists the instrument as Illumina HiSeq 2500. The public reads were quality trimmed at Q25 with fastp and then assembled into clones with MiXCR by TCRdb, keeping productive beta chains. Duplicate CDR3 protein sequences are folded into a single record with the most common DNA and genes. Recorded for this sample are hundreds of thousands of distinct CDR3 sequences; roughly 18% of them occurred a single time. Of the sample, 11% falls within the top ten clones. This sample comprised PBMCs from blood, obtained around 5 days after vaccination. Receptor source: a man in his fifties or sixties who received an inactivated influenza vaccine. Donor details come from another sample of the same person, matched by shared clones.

This CDR3 reads CASSFRWMNTEAFF. CDR3 bases: TGTGCCAGCAGTTTTCGGTGGATGAACACTGAAGCTTTCTTT. The chain combines TRBV12-3 or TRBV12-4 with TRBJ1-1; D is ambiguous. This CDR3 is 14 amino acids long. Trimming took 3 bases from V and 0 from J, leaving 8 bases between them.

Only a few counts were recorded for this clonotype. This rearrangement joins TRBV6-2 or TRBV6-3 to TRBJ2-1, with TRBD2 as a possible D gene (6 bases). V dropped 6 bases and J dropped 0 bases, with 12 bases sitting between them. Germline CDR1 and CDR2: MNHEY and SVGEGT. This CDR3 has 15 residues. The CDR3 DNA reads TGTGCCAGCAGACGACTAGTTAGCTCCTACAATGAGCAGTTCTTC. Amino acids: CASRRLVSSYNEQFF.

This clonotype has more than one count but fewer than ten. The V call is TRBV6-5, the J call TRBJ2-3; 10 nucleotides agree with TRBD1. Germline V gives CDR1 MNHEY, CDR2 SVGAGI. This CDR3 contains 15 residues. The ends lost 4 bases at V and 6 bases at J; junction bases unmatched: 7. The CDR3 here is CASSLDRGESDTQYF. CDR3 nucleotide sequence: TGTGCCAGCAGTTTGGACAGGGGGGAATCTGATACGCAGTATTTT.

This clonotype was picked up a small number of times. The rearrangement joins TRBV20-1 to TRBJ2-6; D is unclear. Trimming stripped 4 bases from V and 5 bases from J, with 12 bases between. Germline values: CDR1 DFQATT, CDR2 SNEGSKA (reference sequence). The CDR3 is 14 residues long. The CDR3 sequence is CSAMSPRWANVLTF. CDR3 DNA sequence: TGCAGTGCTATGTCACCCAGGTGGGCCAACGTCCTGACTTTC.

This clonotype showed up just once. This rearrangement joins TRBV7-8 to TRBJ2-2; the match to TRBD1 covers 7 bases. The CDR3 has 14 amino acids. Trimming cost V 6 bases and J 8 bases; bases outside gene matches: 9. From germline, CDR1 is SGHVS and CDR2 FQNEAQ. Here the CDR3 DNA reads TGTGCCAGCAGACCGGACAGGATCGAGGGGGAGCTGTTTTTT. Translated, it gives CASRPDRIEGELFF.

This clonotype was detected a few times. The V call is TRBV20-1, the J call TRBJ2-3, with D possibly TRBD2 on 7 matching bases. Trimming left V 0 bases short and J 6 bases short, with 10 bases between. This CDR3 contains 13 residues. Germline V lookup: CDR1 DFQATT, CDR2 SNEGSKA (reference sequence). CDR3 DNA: TGCAGTGCTAGAGATGGGAGGGGGGATACGCAGTATTTT. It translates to CSARDGRGDTQYF.

CDR3: CASSETGQGEKLFF. DNA for the CDR3: TGTGCCAGCAGTGAGACGGGACAGGGTGAAAAACTGTTTTTT. The chain combines TRBV25-1 with TRBJ1-4; 9 nucleotides line up with TRBD1. With 3 bases clipped from V and 7 bases from J, the junction kept 3 bases outside the gene matches. The CDR3 is 14 amino acids. Germline CDR1 MGHDK, CDR2 SYGVNS.

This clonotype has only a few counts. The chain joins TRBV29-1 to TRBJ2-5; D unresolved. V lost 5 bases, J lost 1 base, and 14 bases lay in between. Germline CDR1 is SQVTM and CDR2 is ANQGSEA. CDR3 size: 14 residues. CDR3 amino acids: CSVFLSWGQETQYF. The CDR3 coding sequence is TGCAGCGTTTTCTTGAGCTGGGGCCAAGAGACCCAGTACTTC.

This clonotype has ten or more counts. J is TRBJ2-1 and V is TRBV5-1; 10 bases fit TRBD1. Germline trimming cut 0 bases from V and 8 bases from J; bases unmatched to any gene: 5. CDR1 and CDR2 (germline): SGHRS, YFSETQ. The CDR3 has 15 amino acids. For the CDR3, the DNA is TGCGCCAGCAGCTTGGTGGGACAGGGGAGAGATGAGCAGTTCTTC. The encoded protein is CASSLVGQGRDEQFF.

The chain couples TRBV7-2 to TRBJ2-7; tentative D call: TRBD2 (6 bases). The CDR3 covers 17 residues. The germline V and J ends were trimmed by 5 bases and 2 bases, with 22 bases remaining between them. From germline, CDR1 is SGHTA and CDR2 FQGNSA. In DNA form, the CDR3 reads TGTGCCAGCAGCCCCCGGTGGGGTGGCGGGAAAACCTACGAGCAGTACTTC. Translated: CASSPRWGGGKTYEQYF.

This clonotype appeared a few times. This chain's CDR3 is CASSQDELAISIVELFF. The CDR3 nucleotides are TGTGCCAGCAGCCAAGACGAGTTAGCGATTTCCATTGTGGAGCTGTTTTTT. The rearrangement joins TRBV4-2 to TRBJ2-2; tentative D call: TRBD2 (5 bases). Germline loops: CDR1 LGHNA, CDR2 YNFKEQ. The CDR3 extends over 17 amino acids. V shed 0 bases and J shed 10 bases, with 21 bases lying between them.

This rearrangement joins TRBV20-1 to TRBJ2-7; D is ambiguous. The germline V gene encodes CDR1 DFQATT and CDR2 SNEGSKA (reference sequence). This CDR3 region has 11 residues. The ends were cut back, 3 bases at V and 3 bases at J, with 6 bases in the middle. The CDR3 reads CSASISYEQYF. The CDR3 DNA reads TGCAGTGCTAGTATAAGCTACGAGCAGTACTTC.

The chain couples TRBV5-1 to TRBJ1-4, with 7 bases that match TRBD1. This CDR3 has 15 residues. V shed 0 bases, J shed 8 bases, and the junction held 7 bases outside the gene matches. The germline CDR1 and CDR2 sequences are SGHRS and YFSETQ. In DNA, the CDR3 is TGCGCCAGCAGCTTGGGGCAGGGGGAAGGCGAAAAACTGTTTTTT. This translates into CASSLGQGEGEKLFF.

The CDR3 protein is CASLLGTANTGELFF. DNA of the CDR3: TGTGCCAGCCTCCTGGGGACAGCGAACACCGGGGAGCTGTTTTTT. V gene TRBV12-3 or TRBV12-4 combines with J gene TRBJ2-2; 7 bases fit TRBD1. The CDR3 has 15 residues. With 8 bases clipped from V and 0 bases from J, the junction kept 6 bases outside the gene matches.

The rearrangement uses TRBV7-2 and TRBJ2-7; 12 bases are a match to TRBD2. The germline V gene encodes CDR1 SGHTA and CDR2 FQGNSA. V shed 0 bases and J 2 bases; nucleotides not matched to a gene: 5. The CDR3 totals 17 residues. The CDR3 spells CASSLALAGGPPYEQYF. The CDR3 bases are TGTGCCAGCAGCTTAGCTCTAGCGGGAGGGCCTCCCTACGAGCAGTACTTC. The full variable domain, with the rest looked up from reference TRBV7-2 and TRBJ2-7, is GAGVSQSPSNKVTEKGKDVELRCDPISGHTALYWYRQSLGQGLEFLIYFQGNSAPDKSGLPSDRFSAERTGGSVSTLTIQRTQQEDSAVYLCASSLALAGGPPYEQYFGPGTRLTVT.

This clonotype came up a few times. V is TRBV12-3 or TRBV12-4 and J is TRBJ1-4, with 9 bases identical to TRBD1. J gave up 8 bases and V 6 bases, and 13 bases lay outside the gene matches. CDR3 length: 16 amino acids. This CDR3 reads CASSLYLGQGNEKLFF. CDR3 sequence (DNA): TGTGCCAGCAGCTTGTATCTGGGACAGGGAAACGAAAAACTGTTTTTT.

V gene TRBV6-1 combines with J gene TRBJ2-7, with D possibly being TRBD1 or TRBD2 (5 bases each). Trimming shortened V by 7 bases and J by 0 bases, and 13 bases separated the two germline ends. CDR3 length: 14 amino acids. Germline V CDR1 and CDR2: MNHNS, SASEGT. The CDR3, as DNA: TGTGCCAGCACTCCCTGGGGGAACTCCTACGAGCAGTACTTC. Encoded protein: CASTPWGNSYEQYF.

The CDR3 here is CASSQKQGNGNTIYF. DNA of the CDR3: TGTGCCAGCAGCCAAAAACAGGGGAACGGAAACACCATATATTTT. The chain recombines TRBV4-2 with TRBJ1-3; 7 bases are shared with TRBD1. Per germline, CDR1 LGHNA and CDR2 YNFKEQ. This CDR3 region has 15 residues. V lost 2 bases to trimming and J lost 4 bases; unmatched junction nucleotides: 5.

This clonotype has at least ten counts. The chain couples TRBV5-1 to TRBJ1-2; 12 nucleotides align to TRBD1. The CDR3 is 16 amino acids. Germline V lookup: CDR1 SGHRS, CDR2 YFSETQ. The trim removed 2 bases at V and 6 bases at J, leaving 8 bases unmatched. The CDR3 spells CASSLTPGTGGNGYTF. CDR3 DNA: TGCGCCAGCAGCTTAACTCCGGGGACAGGGGGCAATGGCTACACCTTC.

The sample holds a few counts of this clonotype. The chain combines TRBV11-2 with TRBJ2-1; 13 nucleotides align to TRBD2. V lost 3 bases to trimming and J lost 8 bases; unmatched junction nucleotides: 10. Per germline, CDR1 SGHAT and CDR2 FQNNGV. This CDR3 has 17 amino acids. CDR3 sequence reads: CASSLRPGLAGWDEQFF. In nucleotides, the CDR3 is TGTGCCAGCAGCTTGAGACCGGGACTAGCGGGGTGGGATGAGCAGTTCTTC.

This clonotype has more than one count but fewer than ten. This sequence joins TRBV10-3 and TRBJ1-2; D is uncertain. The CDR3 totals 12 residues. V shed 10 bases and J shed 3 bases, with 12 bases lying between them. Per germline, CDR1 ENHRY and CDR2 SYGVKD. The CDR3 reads CATTSDDYGYTF. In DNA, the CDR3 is TGTGCCACCACCTCGGATGACTATGGCTACACCTTC.

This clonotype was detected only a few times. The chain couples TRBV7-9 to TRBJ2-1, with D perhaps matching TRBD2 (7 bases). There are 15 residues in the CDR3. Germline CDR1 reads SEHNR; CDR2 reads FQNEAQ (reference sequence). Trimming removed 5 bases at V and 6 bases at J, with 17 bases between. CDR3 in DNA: TGTGCCAGCAGCCACGAGGGGGGAGGGCCCAATGAGCAGTTCTTC. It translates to CASSHEGGGPNEQFF.

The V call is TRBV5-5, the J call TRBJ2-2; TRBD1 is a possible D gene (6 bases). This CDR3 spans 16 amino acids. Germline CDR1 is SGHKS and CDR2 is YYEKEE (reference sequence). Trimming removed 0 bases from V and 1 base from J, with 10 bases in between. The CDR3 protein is CASSLEGTKNTGELFF. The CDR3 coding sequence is TGTGCCAGCAGCTTGGAGGGGACAAAGAACACCGGGGAGCTGTTTTTT. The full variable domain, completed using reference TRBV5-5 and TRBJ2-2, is DAGVTQSPTHLIKTRGQQVTLRCSPISGHKSVSWYQQVLGQGPQFIFQYYEKEERGRGNFPDRFSARQFPNYSSELNVNALLLGDSALYLCASSLEGTKNTGELFFGEGSRLTVL.

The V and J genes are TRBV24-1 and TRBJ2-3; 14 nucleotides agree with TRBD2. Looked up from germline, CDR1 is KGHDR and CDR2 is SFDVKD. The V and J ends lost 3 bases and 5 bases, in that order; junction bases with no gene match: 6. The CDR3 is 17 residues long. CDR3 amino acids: CATSDGGLAGVGDTQYF. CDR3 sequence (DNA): TGTGCCACCAGTGATGGGGGACTAGCGGGAGTGGGAGATACGCAGTATTTT.

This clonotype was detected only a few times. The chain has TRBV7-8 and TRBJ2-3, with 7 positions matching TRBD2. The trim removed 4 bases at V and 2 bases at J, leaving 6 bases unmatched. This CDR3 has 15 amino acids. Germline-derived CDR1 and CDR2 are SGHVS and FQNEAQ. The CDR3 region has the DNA TGTGCCAGCAGCTCACCTAGCGGTACCACAGATACGCAGTATTTT. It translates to CASSSPSGTTDTQYF.

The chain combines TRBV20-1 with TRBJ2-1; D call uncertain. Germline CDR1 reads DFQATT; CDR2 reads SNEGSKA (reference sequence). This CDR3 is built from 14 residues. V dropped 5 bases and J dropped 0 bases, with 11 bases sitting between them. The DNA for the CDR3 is TGCAGTGCTCCCGTAGGAAGCTCCTACAATGAGCAGTTCTTC. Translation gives CSAPVGSSYNEQFF.

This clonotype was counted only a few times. CDR3 bases: TGCAGTCTAGGGGATATTTACGAGCAGTACTTC. Translated, it gives CSLGDIYEQYF. V and J are TRBV20-1 and TRBJ2-7, with D perhaps matching TRBD1 (5 bases). V was pared by 8 bases and J by 4 bases, with 12 bases between. CDR3 length: 11 amino acids. The germline gives CDR1 DFQATT, CDR2 SNEGSKA (reference sequence).